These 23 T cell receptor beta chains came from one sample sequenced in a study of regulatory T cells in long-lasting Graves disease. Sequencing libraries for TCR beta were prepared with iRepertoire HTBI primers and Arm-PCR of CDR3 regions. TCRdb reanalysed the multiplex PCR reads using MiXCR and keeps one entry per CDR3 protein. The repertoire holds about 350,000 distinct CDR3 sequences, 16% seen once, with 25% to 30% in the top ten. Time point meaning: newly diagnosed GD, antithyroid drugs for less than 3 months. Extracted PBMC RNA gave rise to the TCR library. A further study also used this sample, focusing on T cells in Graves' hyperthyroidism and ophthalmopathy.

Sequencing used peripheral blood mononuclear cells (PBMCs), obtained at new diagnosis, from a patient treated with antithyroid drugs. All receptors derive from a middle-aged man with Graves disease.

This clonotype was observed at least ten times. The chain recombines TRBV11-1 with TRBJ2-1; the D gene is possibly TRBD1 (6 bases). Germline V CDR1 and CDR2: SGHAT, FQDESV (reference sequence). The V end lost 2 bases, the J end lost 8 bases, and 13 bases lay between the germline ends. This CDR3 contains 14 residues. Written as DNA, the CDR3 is TGTGCCAGCAGCTTAATCAGGGGTAGGCATGAGCAGTTCTTC. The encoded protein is CASSLIRGRHEQFF.

The CDR3 region has the DNA TGTGCCAGCACCCACAGGATCTCCAGTGAAAAACTGTTTTTT. This codes for CASTHRISSEKLFF. This chain links TRBV27 with TRBJ1-4; TRBD1 is a possible D gene (5 bases). CDR3 length: 14 residues. The V gene's germline CDR1 is MNHEY and CDR2 SMNVEV (reference sequence). Trimming removed 7 bases from V and 7 bases from J, with 16 bases in between.

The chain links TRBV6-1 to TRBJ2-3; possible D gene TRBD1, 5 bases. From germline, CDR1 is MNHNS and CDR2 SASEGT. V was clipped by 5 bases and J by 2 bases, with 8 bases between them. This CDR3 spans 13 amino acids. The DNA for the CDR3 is TGTGCCAGCAGTCACGGACACACAGATACGCAGTATTTT. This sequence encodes CASSHGHTDTQYF.

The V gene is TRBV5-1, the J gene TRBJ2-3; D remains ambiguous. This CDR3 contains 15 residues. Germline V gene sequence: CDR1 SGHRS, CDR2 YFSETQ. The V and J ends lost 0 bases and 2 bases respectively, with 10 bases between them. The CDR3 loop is CASSLDTRSTDTQYF. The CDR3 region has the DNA TGCGCCAGCAGCTTGGACACCAGGTCCACAGATACGCAGTATTTT. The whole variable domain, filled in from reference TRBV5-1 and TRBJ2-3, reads KAGVTQTPRYLIKTRGQQVTLSCSPISGHRSVSWYQQTPGQGLQFLFEYFSETQRNKGNFPGRFSGRQFSNSRSEMNVSTLELGDSALYLCASSLDTRSTDTQYFGPGTRLTVL.

The CDR3 nucleotides are TGTGCCAGCAGCCAGGGGAGGGTCACGGGGAATGAGCAGTTCTTC. Translating gives CASSQGRVTGNEQFF. The rearrangement links TRBV4-2 to TRBJ2-1; 7 positions agree with TRBD2. The CDR3 covers 15 residues. With 3 bases clipped from V and 7 bases from J, the junction kept 9 bases outside the gene matches. Looked up from germline, CDR1 is LGHNA and CDR2 is YNFKEQ.

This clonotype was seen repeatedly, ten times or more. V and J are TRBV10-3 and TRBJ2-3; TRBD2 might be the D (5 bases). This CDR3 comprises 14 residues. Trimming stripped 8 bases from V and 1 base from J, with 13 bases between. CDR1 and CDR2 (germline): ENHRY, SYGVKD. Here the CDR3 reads CAISRGEGTDTQYF. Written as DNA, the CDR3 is TGTGCCATCTCTCGGGGTGAAGGCACAGATACGCAGTATTTT.

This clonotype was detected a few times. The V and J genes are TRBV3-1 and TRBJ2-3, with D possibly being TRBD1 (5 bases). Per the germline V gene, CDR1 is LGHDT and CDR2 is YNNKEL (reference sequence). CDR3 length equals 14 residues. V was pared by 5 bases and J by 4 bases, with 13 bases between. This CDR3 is CASSFRRQSDTQYF. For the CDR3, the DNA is TGTGCCAGCAGCTTCCGGCGACAGTCAGATACGCAGTATTTT.

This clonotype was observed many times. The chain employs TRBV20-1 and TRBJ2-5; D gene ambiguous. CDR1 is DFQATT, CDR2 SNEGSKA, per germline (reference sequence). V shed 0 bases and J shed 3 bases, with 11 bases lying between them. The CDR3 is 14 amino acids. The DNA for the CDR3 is TGCAGTGCTAGAGATCGGGCCTATAAAGAGACCCAGTACTTC. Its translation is CSARDRAYKETQYF.

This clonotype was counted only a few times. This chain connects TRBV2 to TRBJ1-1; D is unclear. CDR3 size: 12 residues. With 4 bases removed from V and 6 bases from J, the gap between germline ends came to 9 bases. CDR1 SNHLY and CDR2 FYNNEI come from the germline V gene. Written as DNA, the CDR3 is TGTGCCAGCAGTGCGGGCCGGTCTGAAGCTTTCTTT. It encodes CASSAGRSEAFF.

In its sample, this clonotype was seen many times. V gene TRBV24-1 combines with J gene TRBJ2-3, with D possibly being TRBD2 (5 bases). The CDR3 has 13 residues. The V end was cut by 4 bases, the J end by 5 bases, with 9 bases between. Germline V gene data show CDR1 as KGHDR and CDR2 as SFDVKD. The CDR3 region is CATSESGLDTQYF. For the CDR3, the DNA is TGTGCCACCAGTGAGTCTGGACTAGATACGCAGTATTTT.

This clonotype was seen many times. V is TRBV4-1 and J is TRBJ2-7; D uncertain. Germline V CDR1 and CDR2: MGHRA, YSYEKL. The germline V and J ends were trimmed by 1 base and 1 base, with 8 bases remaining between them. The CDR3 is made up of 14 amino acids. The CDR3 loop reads CASSQVGASYEQYF. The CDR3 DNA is TGCGCCAGCAGCCAAGTAGGAGCATCCTACGAGCAGTACTTC.

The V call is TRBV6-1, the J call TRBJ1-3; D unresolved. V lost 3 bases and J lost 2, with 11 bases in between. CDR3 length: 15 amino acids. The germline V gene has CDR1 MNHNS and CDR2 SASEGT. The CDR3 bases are TGTGCCAGCAGTGAGTTTGGCCACCCTGGAAACACCATATATTTT. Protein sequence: CASSEFGHPGNTIYF.

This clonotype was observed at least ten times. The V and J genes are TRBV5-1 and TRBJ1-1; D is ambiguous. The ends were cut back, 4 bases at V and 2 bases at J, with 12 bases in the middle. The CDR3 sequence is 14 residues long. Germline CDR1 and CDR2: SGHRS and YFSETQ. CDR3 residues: CASSLQPRNTEAFF. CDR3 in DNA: TGCGCCAGCAGCCTACAGCCGAGAAACACTGAAGCTTTCTTT.

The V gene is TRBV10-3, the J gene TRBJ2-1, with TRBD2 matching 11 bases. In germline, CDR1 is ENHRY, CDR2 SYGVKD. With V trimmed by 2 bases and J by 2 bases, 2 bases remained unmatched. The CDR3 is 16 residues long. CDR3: CAISERGLAAYNEQFF. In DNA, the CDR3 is TGTGCCATCAGTGAGCGGGGACTAGCGGCCTACAATGAGCAGTTCTTC.

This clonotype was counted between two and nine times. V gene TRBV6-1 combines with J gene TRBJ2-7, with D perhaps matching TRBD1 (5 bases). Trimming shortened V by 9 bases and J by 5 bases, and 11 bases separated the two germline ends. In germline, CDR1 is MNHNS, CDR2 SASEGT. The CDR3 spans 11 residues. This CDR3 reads CASRLGDEQYF. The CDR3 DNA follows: TGTGCCAGTCGGCTAGGGGACGAGCAGTACTTC.

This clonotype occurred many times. CDR3 nucleotide sequence: TGTGCCTGGAACAGGTTGATTACTGAAGCTTTCTTT. It specifies CAWNRLITEAFF. V gene TRBV30 combines with J gene TRBJ1-1; tentatively, D is TRBD1 (5 bases). Trimming removed 4 bases from V and 5 bases from J, with 11 bases in between. The CDR3 sequence is 12 residues long. Germline V gene data show CDR1 as GTSNPN and CDR2 as SVGIG (reference sequence).

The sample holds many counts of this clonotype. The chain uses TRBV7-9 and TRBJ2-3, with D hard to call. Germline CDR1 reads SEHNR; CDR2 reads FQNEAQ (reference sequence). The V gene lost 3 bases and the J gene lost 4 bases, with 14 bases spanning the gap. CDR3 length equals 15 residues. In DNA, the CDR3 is TGTGCCAGCAGCTTTCCCCCTATGGTTTCAGATACGCAGTATTTT. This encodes CASSFPPMVSDTQYF.

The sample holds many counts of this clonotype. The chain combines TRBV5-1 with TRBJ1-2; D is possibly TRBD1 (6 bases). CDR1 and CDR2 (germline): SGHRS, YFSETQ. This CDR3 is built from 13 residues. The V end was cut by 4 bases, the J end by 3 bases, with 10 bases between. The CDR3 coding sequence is TGCGCCAGCAGCCACAGGGTCGACTATGGCTACACCTTC. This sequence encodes CASSHRVDYGYTF. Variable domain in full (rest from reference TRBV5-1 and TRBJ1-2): KAGVTQTPRYLIKTRGQQVTLSCSPISGHRSVSWYQQTPGQGLQFLFEYFSETQRNKGNFPGRFSGRQFSNSRSEMNVSTLELGDSALYLCASSHRVDYGYTFGSGTRLTVV.

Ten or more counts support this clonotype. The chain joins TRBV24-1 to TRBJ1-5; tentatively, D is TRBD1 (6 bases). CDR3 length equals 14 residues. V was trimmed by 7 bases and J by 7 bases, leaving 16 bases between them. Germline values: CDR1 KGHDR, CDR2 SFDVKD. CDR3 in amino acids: CATSVSGTNQPQHF. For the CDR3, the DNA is TGTGCCACCAGCGTCTCCGGGACAAACCAGCCCCAGCATTTT.

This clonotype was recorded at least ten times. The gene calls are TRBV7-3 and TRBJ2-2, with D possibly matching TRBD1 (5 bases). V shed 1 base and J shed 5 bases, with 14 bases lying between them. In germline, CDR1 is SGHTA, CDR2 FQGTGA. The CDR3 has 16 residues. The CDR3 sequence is CASSLRVVKGTGELFF. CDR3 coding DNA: TGTGCCAGCAGCTTAAGAGTCGTGAAGGGGACCGGGGAGCTGTTTTTT.

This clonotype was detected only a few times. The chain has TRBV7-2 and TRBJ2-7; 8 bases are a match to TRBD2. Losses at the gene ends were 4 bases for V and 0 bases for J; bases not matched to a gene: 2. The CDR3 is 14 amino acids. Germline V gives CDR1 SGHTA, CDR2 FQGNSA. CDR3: CASSSSGGSYEQYF. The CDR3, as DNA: TGTGCCAGCAGCTCCAGCGGGGGCTCCTACGAGCAGTACTTC. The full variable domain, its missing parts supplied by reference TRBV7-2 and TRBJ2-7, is GAGVSQSPSNKVTEKGKDVELRCDPISGHTALYWYRQSLGQGLEFLIYFQGNSAPDKSGLPSDRFSAERTGGSVSTLTIQRTQQEDSAVYLCASSSSGGSYEQYFGPGTRLTVT.

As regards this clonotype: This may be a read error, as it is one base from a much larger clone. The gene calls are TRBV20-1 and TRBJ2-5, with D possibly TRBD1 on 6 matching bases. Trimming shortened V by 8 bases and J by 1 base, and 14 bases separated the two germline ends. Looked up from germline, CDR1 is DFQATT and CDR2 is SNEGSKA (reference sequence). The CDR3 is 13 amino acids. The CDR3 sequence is CSTDGTTQETQYF. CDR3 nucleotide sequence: TGCAGTACTGACGGGACAACCCAAGAGACCCAGTACTTC.

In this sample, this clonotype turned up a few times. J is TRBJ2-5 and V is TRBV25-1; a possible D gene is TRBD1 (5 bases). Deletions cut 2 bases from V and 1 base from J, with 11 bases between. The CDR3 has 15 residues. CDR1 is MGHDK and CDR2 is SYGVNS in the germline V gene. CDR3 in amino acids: CASSEQQGLQETQYF. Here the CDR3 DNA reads TGTGCCAGCAGTGAACAGCAGGGTCTCCAAGAGACCCAGTACTTC.